This TCR beta chain was sequenced during a study of patients and donors after allogeneic stem cell transplantation. TCRdb re-analysed the RT-PCR reads in MiXCR, keeping a single row per CDR3 protein. The table lists approximately 160,000 distinct CDR3 sequences, nearly 25% of them singletons. Trimming took off 3 bases at V and 0 bases at J, with 9 bases between the two ends. The CDR3 extends over 14 amino acids. CDR1 SGHRS and CDR2 YFSETQ come from the germline V gene. Material: blood, either unsorted or a sorted T cell fraction (not recorded which). The chain has TRBV5-1 and TRBJ1-1, with D possibly TRBD1 on 5 matching bases. The clonotype comes from a human donor who was either an allogeneic HSCT recipient or a stem cell or donor lymphocyte infusion donor (not recorded which). It is not recorded whose cells these are; they may come from a transplant donor. The CDR3 loop is CASSWGRMNTEAFF. For the CDR3, the DNA is TGCGCCAGCAGCTGGGGGAGAATGAACACTGAAGCTTTCTTT.